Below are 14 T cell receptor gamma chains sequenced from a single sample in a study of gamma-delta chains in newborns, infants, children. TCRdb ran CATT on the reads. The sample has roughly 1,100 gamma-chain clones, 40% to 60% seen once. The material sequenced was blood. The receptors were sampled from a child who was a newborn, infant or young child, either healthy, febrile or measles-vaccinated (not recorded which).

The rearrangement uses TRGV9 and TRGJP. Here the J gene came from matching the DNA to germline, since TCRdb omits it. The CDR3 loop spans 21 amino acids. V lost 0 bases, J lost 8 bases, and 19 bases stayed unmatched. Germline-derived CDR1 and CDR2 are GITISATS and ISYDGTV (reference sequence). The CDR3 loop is CALWEVEGSFSPQLGKKIKVF. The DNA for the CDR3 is TGTGCCTTGTGGGAGGTGGAGGGGAGTTTTAGTCCTCAGTTGGGCAAAAAAATCAAGGTATTT.

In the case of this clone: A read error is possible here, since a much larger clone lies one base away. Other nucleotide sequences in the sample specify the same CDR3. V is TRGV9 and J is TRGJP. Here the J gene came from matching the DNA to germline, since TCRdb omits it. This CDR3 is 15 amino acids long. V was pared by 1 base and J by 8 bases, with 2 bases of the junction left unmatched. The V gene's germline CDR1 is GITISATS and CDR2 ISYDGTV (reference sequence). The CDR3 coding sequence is TGTGCCTTGTGGGAGGTAAAGTTGGGCAAAAAAATCAAGGTATTT. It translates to CALWEVKLGKKIKVF.

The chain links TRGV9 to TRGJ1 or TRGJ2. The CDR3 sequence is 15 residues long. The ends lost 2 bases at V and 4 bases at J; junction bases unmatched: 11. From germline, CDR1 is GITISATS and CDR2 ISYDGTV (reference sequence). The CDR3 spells CALWEAQGVYYKKLF. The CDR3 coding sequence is TGTGCCTTGTGGGAGGCCCAAGGGGTCTATTATAAGAAACTCTTT.

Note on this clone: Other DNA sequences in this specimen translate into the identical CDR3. In DNA form, the CDR3 reads TGTGCCTTGTGGGAGCCTCGGGGCCGATATTATAAGAAACTCTTT. It yields the protein CALWEPRGRYYKKLF. The chain combines TRGV9 with TRGJ1 or TRGJ2. No J gene was available from TCRdb, and it was assigned here by a germline match of the DNA. The CDR3 has 15 residues. J gave up 4 bases and V 3 bases, and 12 bases lay outside the gene matches. Germline V CDR1 and CDR2: GITISATS, ISYDGTV (reference sequence).

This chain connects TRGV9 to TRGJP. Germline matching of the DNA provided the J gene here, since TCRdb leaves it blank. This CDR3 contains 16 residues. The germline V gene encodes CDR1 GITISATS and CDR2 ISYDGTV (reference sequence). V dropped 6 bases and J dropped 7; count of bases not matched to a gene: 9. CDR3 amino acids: CALWTRGELGKKIKVF. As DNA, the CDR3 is TGTGCCTTGTGGACCCGGGGGGAGTTGGGCAAAAAAATCAAGGTATTT.

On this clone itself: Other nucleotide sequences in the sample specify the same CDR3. The DNA of the CDR3 is TGTGCCTTGTGGGACTTGTGTCGAAAGAAACTCTTT. Translation gives CALWDLCRKKLF. The rearrangement uses TRGV9 and TRGJ1 or TRGJ2. TCRdb is silent on the J gene; assignment here came from matching the DNA to germline. CDR1 is GITISATS, CDR2 ISYDGTV, per germline (reference sequence). Trimming cost V 4 bases and J 10 bases; bases outside gene matches: 10. The CDR3 totals 12 residues.

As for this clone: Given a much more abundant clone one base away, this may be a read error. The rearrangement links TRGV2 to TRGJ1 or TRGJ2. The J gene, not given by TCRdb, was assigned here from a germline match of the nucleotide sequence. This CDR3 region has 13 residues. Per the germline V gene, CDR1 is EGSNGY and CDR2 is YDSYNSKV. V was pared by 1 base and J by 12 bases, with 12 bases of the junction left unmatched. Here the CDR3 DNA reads TGTGCCACCTGGGACGGCCCTTCCATCGGGAAACTCTTT. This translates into CATWDGPSIGKLF.

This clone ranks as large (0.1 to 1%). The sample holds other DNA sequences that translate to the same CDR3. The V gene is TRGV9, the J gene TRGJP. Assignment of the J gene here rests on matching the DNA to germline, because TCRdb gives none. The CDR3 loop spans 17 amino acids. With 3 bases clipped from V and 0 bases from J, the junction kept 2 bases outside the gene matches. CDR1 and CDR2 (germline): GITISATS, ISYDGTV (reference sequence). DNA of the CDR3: TGTGCCTTGTGGGAGTTTGGGCAAGAGTTGGGCAAAAAAATCAAGGTATTT. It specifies CALWEFGQELGKKIKVF.

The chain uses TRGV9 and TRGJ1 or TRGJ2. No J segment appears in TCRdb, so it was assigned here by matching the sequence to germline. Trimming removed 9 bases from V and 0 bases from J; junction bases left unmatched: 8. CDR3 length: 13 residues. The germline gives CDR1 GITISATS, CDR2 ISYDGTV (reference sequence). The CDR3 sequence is CALDLSNYYKKLF. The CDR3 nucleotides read TGTGCCTTGGACTTATCGAATTATTATAAGAAACTCTTT.

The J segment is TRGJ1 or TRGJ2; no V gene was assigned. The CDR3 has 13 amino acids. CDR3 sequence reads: CATWNEWYYKKLF. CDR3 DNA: TGTGCCACCTGGAACGAATGGTATTATAAGAAACTCTTT.

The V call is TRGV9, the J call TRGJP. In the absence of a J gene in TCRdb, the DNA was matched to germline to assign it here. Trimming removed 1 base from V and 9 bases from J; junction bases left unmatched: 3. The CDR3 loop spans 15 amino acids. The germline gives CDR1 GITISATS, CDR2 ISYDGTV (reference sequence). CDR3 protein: CALWEVLLGKKIKVF. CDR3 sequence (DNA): TGTGCCTTGTGGGAGGTCTTGTTGGGCAAAAAAATCAAGGTATTT.

CDR3 nucleotide sequence: TGTGCCTTGTGGGACTTACGTCGATATTATAAGAAACTCTTT. Its protein product is CALWDLRRYYKKLF. This chain links TRGV9 with TRGJ1 or TRGJ2. TCRdb does not report a J gene; here it was assigned by matching the DNA to germline references. V was clipped by 4 bases and J by 4 bases; unmatched bases: 10. CDR1 is GITISATS, CDR2 ISYDGTV, per germline (reference sequence). The CDR3 runs to 14 residues.

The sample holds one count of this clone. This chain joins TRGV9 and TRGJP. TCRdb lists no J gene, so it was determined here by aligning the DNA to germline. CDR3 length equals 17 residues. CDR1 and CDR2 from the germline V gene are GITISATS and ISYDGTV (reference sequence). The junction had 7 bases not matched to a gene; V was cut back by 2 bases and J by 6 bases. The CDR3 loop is CALWEDQGELGKKIKVF. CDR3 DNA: TGTGCCTTGTGGGAGGACCAGGGAGAGTTGGGCAAAAAAATCAAGGTATTT.

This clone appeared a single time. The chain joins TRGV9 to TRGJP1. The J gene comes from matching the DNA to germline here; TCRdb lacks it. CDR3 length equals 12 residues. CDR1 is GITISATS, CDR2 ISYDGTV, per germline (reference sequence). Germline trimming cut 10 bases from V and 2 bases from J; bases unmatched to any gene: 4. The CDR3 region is CALYTTGWFKIF. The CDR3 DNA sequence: TGTGCCTTATACACCACTGGTTGGTTCAAGATATTT.